A single T cell receptor (beta chain) is shown here with its context. Its antigen is currently unknown. This record comes from a study of OX40 agonist ivuxolimab in advanced cancers. Whole-study context: In this trial design, patients received ivuxolimab intravenously at 0.01 to 10 mg/kg every 2 weeks.

This CDR3 comprises 15 residues. V was clipped by 6 bases and J by 6 bases; unmatched bases: 13. CDR1 and CDR2 from the germline V gene are MNHEY and SVGAGI. Clones were read by immunoSEQ multiplex PCR, and TCRdb kept only the in-frame ones, dropping some. The data contain over 55,000 clones, roughly 90% of them singletons. General observations from the study: There were, on average, more expanded clones in CD8+ T cells than in CD4+. Normalized expansion of T-cell clones was also low for some nonresponders.

The sequenced sample was CD4+ or CD8+ T cells sorted from blood, obtained in a trial of the OX40 agonist ivuxolimab. J is TRBJ1-2 and V is TRBV6-5, with 7 positions matching TRBD1. This TCR was sampled from an adult with an advanced solid tumor such as melanoma, head and neck, liver or kidney cancer. The DNA of the CDR3 is TGTGCCAGCAGACTAGCTTGGGACAGCCAGGATGGCTACACCTTC. It codes for CASRLAWDSQDGYTF.